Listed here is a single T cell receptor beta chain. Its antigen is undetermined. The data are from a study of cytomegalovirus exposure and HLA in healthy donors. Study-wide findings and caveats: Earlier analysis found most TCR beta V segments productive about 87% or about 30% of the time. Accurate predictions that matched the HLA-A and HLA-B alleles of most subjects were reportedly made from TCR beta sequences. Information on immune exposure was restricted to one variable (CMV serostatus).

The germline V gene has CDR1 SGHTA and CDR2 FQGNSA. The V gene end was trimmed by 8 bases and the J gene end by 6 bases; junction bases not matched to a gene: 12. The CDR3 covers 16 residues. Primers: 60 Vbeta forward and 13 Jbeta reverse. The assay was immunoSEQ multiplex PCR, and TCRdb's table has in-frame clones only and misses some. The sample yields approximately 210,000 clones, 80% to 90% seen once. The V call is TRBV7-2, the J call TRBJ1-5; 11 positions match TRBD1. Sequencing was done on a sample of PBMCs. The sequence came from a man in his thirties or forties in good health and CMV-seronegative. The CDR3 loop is CASGQGATGLGQPQHF. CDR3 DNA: TGTGCCAGCGGACAGGGGGCGACAGGTTTGGGTCAGCCCCAGCATTTT. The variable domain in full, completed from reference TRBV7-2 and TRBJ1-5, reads GAGVSQSPSNKVTEKGKDVELRCDPISGHTALYWYRQSLGQGLEFLIYFQGNSAPDKSGLPSDRFSAERTGGSVSTLTIQRTQQEDSAVYLCASGQGATGLGQPQHFGDGTRLSIL.